A selection of T cell receptor beta chains follows, all from one sample in a study of identical twins. TCRdb processed the 5' RACE reads anew with MiXCR; each CDR3 protein has one entry. The sample yields roughly 1.6 million distinct CDR3 sequences, less than 40% seen once. Specimen: cord blood. These receptors originate from a newborn girl in good health. The CDR3 runs from the conserved cysteine through the conserved F or W. The order of the fields is clone size, D gene, J gene, V gene, CDR3 DNA, CDR3 protein. The D gene is left open where the match is weak. The listing skips clone size in some rows; elsewhere it reads once, few, many or a size class.

few	TRBD2	TRBJ2-7	TRBV5-1	TGCGCCAGCAGCGTCCTAGCGGGAGGGTCCTACAATGAGCAGTACTTC	CASSVLAGGSYNEQYF
.	.	TRBJ1-2	TRBV5-6	TGTGCCAGCAGCTTCAGGGAACTCGGCTACACCTTC	CASSFRELGYTF
.	.	TRBJ2-4	TRBV9	TGTGCCAGCAGCGTAGTGGCGGTAGGAAACATTCAGTACTTC	CASSVVAVGNIQYF
.	.	TRBJ2-3	TRBV5-1	TGCGCCAGCAGCTTCAGGGGTCCTAGCACAGATACGCAGTATTTT	CASSFRGPSTDTQYF
.	.	TRBJ1-6	TRBV28	TGTGCCAGCTCAATCCGGGACTCCTATAATTCACCCCTCCACTTT	CASSIRDSYNSPLHF
.	.	TRBJ2-5	TRBV3-1	TGTGCCAGCAGCCAAGTTTTAAAGTACCAAGAGACCCAGTACTTC	CASSQVLKYQETQYF
.	.	TRBJ1-4	TRBV27	TGTGCCAGCAGTCCGGGGGCGCCTAATGAAAAACTGTTTTTT	CASSPGAPNEKLFF
.	TRBD2	TRBJ2-7	TRBV9	TGTGCCAGCAGCGTAAACCAGGGGACTAGGGGCAATGAGCAGTACTTC	CASSVNQGTRGNEQYF
.	.	TRBJ1-1	TRBV28	TGTGCCAGCAGTTTGTCCTGGGGGACGGGGAACACTGAAGCTTTCTTT	CASSLSWGTGNTEAFF
.	TRBD1	TRBJ2-7	TRBV20-1	TGCAGTGCTACGGGACAGGGTTTAAGCTCCTACGAGCAGTACTTC	CSATGQGLSSYEQYF
.	TRBD2	TRBJ2-1	TRBV5-1	TGCGCCAGCAGCCCTACGCGCGCGGGGGGGAATGAGCAGTTCTTC	CASSPTRAGGNEQFF
.	TRBD2	TRBJ2-3	TRBV3-1	TGTGCCAGCAGCCCACAACTAGCGGGAGGCCTCACAGATACGCAGTATTTT	CASSPQLAGGLTDTQYF
.	.	TRBJ2-1	TRBV20-1	TGCAGTGCTAGGCGGTACTCCTACAATGAGCAGTTCTTC	CSARRYSYNEQFF
.	TRBD1	TRBJ1-2	TRBV28	TGTGCCAGCCCTCTGGACAGGACTTCCTATGGCTACACCTTC	CASPLDRTSYGYTF
many	TRBD1	TRBJ2-7	TRBV12-3/TRBV12-4	TGTGCCAGCAGTTTAATCGGGACAGGGGGTTACGAGCAGTACTTC	CASSLIGTGGYEQYF
.	.	TRBJ1-1	TRBV7-2	TGTGCCAGCAGCTTGGGGCATACAGTGGCCGGGACTGAAGCTTTCTTT	CASSLGHTVAGTEAFF
.	TRBD1	TRBJ1-6	TRBV25-1	TGTGCCATTGCCGGGACAGGGGGTTCACCCCTCCACTTT	CAIAGTGGSPLHF
.	TRBD2	TRBJ2-1	TRBV2	TGTGCCAGCAGTGAAGGGCCACTAGCGGGGGTGGGGTACAATGAGCAGTTCTTC	CASSEGPLAGVGYNEQFF
few	.	TRBJ2-5	TRBV24-1	TGTGCCACCAGTGATTACGAGGGGGGCCAAGAGACCCAGTACTTC	CATSDYEGGQETQYF
.	TRBD2	TRBJ2-4	TRBV12-3/TRBV12-4	TGTGCCAGCAGTTTCGGACTAGCGGGGGGGCCGATAACAAATGAGCAGTACTTC	CASSFGLAGGPITNEQYF
.	.	TRBJ1-5	TRBV7-2	TGTGCCGGCAGCCGGACAAACAATCAGCCCCAGCATTTT	CAGSRTNNQPQHF
.	.	TRBJ1-5	TRBV20-1	TGCAGTGCTAGGACCTACTCTGGGAGCAATCAGCCCCAGCATTTT	CSARTYSGSNQPQHF
few	.	TRBJ2-7	TRBV7-2	TGTGCCAGCAGCTTAGCTACCAGGAACGAGCAGTACTTC	CASSLATRNEQYF
.	TRBD1	TRBJ1-2	TRBV28	TGTGCCAGCAGAATGGGGGGGACAGGGGGGATCTATGGCTACACCTTC	CASRMGGTGGIYGYTF